The clone carrying this TCR beta chain was observed at least ten times. Germline assignment: CDR1 MNHEY and CDR2 SVGEGT. This CDR3 region has 13 residues. The junction had 2 bases not matched to a gene; V was cut back by 4 bases and J by 6 bases. Original analysis: Amplification of reference gene primers was used by the study to estimate nucleated cell counts. TCRdb's copy holds only in-frame clones and misses some; the assay was immunoSEQ multiplex PCR. That table is the source of V, J and clone size, and D and trimming were worked out from the DNA. The sample consists of under 200,000 clones, about 80% of them appearing once. The record originates from a study of blood T cell repertoires in COVID-19. Across the study: The United States, Italy and Spain were the sources of the acute and convalescent COVID-19 samples.

The sequence derives from a man in his 60s with acute or convalescent COVID-19. Material: peripheral blood. The chain couples TRBV6-2 or TRBV6-3 to TRBJ1-5; 8 positions agree with TRBD1. DNA of the CDR3: TGTGCCAGCAGTTCGGACAGGGTTCAGCCCCAGCATTTT. Translating it yields CASSSDRVQPQHF.